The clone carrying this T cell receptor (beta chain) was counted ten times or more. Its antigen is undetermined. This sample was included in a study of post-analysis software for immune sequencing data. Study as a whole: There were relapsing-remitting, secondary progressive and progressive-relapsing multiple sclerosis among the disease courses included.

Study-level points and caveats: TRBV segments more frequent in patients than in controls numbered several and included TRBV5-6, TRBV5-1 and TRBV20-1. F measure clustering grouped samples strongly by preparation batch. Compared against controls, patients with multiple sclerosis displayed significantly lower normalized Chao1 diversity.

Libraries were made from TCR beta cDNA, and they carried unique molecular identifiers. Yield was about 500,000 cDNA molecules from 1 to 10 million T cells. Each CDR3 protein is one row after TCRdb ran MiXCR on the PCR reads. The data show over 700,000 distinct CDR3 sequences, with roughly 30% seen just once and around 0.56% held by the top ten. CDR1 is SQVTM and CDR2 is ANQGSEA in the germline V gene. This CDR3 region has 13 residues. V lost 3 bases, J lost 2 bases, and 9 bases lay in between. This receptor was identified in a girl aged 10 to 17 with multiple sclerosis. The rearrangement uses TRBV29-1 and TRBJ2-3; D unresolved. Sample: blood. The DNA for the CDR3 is TGCAGCGTTGATTGGCAGTACACAGATACGCAGTATTTT. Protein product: CSVDWQYTDTQYF.